This T cell receptor beta chain is from a study of blood T cell repertoires in COVID-19. Study at large: PBMCs, B-cell-depleted T cells, or T cells were the source of the cDNA or gDNA that made up the material.

This clone has just one count. Germline V gives CDR1 LNHDA, CDR2 SQIVND (reference sequence). Germline trimming cut 9 bases from V and 5 bases from J; bases unmatched to any gene: 7. The CDR3 has 13 residues. Generated by immunoSEQ multiplex PCR, the TCRdb table keeps only in-frame clones and is missing some. This table has fewer than 200,000 clones, about 85% appearing once. V gene TRBV19 combines with J gene TRBJ2-3; 8 bases agree with TRBD2. The sequenced sample consisted of peripheral blood. The clonotype comes from a man aged 55 to 70 who had recovered from COVID-19. The CDR3 spells CASTGGDRDTQYF. CDR3 bases: TGTGCCAGCACGGGAGGGGATAGAGATACGCAGTATTTT. The variable domain in full, with the rest retrieved from reference TRBV19 and TRBJ2-3, is DGGITQSPKYLFRKEGQNVTLSCEQNLNHDAMYWYRQDPGQGLRLIYYSQIVNDFQKGDIAEGYSVSREKKESFPLTVTSAQKNPTAFYLCASTGGDRDTQYFGPGTRLTVL.